Described below is a single T cell receptor beta chain sequence and its context. The antigen is undetermined. MiXCR, applied by TCRdb to the reads, yields one record per CDR3 protein. The sample records around 180,000 distinct CDR3 sequences, roughly a fifth being singletons. The sample belongs to a study of T cell repertoires in cytomegalovirus infection. About the study: Indications came from public TCR beta signatures; they pointed to CMV infection and to a matching HLA type.

Study results and limitations: HLA-C-restricted CMV-specific TCR beta clonotypes were dominant in the ex vivo response. Based on cumulative public TCR beta family frequency, carriers of CMV plus the relevant HLA were identified.

This CDR3 is built from 16 residues. V lost 2 bases to trimming and J lost 6 bases; unmatched junction nucleotides: 9. CDR1 and CDR2 from the germline V gene are SGHDT and YYEEEE. Source material: PBMCs. This TCR came from a human donor in good health (CMV status not recorded). Some clones in this sample may be carry-over from other donors' samples. The gene calls are TRBV5-6 and TRBJ2-1; 9 bases match TRBD1. For the CDR3, the DNA is TGTGCCAGCAGCTTCACCGGGACAGGGTTGGGCAATGAGCAGTTCTTC. Translating gives CASSFTGTGLGNEQFF.